This passage covers 21 T cell receptor beta chains from one sample sequenced in a study of blood T cell repertoires in COVID-19. Using immunoSEQ multiplex PCR, the repertoire was profiled, and TCRdb retains in-frame clones only, with some absent. Seen here are about 240,000 clones, about 85% observed once, and the top ten hold just over 7%. Sequenced material: peripheral blood. Every receptor here comes from a man in his 60s who had recovered from COVID-19.

This clone was recorded only once. The rearrangement joins TRBV7-8 to TRBJ1-6, with 8 bases aligning to TRBD1. The V gene end was trimmed by 1 base and the J gene end by 2 bases; junction bases not matched to a gene: 4. The CDR3 length is 17 residues. The germline gives CDR1 SGHVS, CDR2 FQNEAQ. The CDR3 bases are TGTGCCAGCAGCTTAGGGGGACAGGCTACCTATAATTCACCCCTCCACTTT. This codes for CASSLGGQATYNSPLHF.

This chain connects TRBV7-9 to TRBJ2-7; D is ambiguous. Looked up from germline, CDR1 is SEHNR and CDR2 is FQNEAQ (reference sequence). The CDR3 runs 13 residues. V dropped 1 base and J dropped 5 bases, with 9 bases sitting between them. The CDR3 nucleotides read TGTGCCAGCAGCTTAGTCCCAGTCCACGAGCAGTACTTC. This sequence encodes CASSLVPVHEQYF.

This clone has just a few counts. This sequence joins TRBV2 and TRBJ1-5; D is perhaps TRBD1 (5 bases). CDR3 length: 12 amino acids. Germline CDR1 reads SNHLY; CDR2 reads FYNNEI. V lost 7 bases to trimming and J lost 9 bases, with 13 bases between them. The CDR3 sequence: CASTLTGPPQHF. The CDR3 DNA sequence: TGTGCCAGCACTCTTACAGGTCCGCCCCAGCATTTT.

This chain uses TRBV6-2 or TRBV6-3 with TRBJ2-3; 13 bases agree with TRBD2. The CDR3 has 19 amino acids. Germline lookup yields CDR1 MNHEY and CDR2 SVGEGT. J lost 6 bases, V lost 6 bases, and 18 bases had no gene match. CDR3 amino acids: CASSPRLAGGFIRVDTQYF. In DNA, the CDR3 is TGTGCCAGCAGCCCTCGACTAGCGGGGGGATTTATTAGGGTTGATACGCAGTATTTT.

The chain is built from TRBV29-1 and TRBJ2-7, with a possible D match to TRBD1 (6 bases). With 5 bases removed from V and 6 bases from J, the gap between germline ends came to 14 bases. Germline CDR1 SQVTM, CDR2 ANQGSEA. The CDR3 runs 12 residues. The CDR3 DNA sequence: TGCAGCGTTCATCAGGGGAAGGGCGAGCAGTACTTC. It specifies CSVHQGKGEQYF.

The chain joins TRBV4-1 to TRBJ1-2; tentatively, D is TRBD1 (5 bases). The CDR3 is 15 residues long. With 2 bases removed from V and 5 bases from J, the gap between germline ends came to 15 bases. Germline V gene sequence: CDR1 MGHRA, CDR2 YSYEKL. CDR3 sequence (DNA): TGCGCCAGCAGCCAATTGGTCAGACAGAAGTATGGCTACACCTTC. This encodes CASSQLVRQKYGYTF.

The chain employs TRBV24-1 and TRBJ2-1; 10 bases align to TRBD1. This CDR3 has 15 amino acids. Germline-derived CDR1 and CDR2 are KGHDR and SFDVKD. The junction had 9 bases not matched to a gene; V was cut back by 6 bases and J by 8 bases. The chain's CDR3 is CATSPGGQGRDEQFF. In DNA form, the CDR3 reads TGTGCCACCAGTCCTGGGGGACAGGGGAGAGATGAGCAGTTCTTC.

The J gene is TRBJ2-5, the V gene TRBV6-1; 11 bases line up with TRBD1. This CDR3 is built from 16 residues. Trimming cost V 3 bases and J 4 bases; bases outside gene matches: 7. Per germline, CDR1 MNHNS and CDR2 SASEGT. The CDR3 DNA follows: TGTGCCAGCAGTGATAGGGACAGGGGGGTGGGAGAGACCCAGTACTTC. This gives the protein CASSDRDRGVGETQYF.

This chain connects TRBV11-2 to TRBJ2-7, with 9 bases lining up with TRBD1. V gave up 5 bases and J gave up 3 bases; unmatched junction bases: 5. The CDR3 extends over 14 amino acids. CDR1 SGHAT and CDR2 FQNNGV come from the germline V gene. The DNA of the CDR3 is TGTGCCAGCAGCCCCGGGACAGGGAACTACGAGCAGTACGTC. The encoded protein is CASSPGTGNYEQYV.

The chain employs TRBV3-1 (or the pseudogene TRBV3-2) and TRBJ1-1, with 7 bases lining up with TRBD1. With 7 bases clipped from V and 9 bases from J, the junction kept 11 bases outside the gene matches. This CDR3 has 13 amino acids. Germline V lookup: CDR1 LGHDT, CDR2 YNNKEL (reference sequence). The CDR3 DNA reads TGTGCCAGCACCCCATCAGGGGGTTCCAAAGCTTTCTTT. Its protein is CASTPSGGSKAFF.

The count of this clone is one. The chain recombines TRBV5-5 with TRBJ2-1, with D possibly TRBD1 on 6 matching bases. The CDR3 has 15 residues. The V and J ends lost 0 bases and 3 bases respectively, with 10 bases between them. The germline CDR1 and CDR2 sequences are SGHKS and YYEKEE (reference sequence). This CDR3 is CASSLEDRNYNEQFF. CDR3 DNA: TGTGCCAGCAGCTTGGAAGACAGGAACTACAATGAGCAGTTCTTC.

The V call is TRBV5-6, the J call TRBJ1-1; unclear D gene. CDR1 is SGHDT, CDR2 YYEEEE, per germline. CDR3 length equals 13 residues. V gave up 1 base and J gave up 2 bases, with 6 bases separating them. CDR3 protein: CASSLRTNTEAFF. The CDR3 DNA is TGTGCCAGCAGCTTGCGGACTAACACTGAAGCTTTCTTT.

The gene calls are TRBV6-4 and TRBJ2-3; TRBD2 matches 9 bases. This CDR3 is 18 amino acids long. After removal of 7 bases from V and 0 bases from J, the junction contained 14 bases not matched to a gene. The V gene's germline CDR1 is MRHNA and CDR2 SNTAGT. The CDR3 region is CASNSRHSGGRSTDTQYF. CDR3 DNA: TGTGCCAGCAATAGTAGACATAGCGGGGGCCGCAGCACAGATACGCAGTATTTT.

The genes are TRBV13 and TRBJ2-1; the D gene is possibly TRBD2 (6 bases). CDR1 and CDR2 (germline): PRHDT, FYEKMQ (reference sequence). Trimming took 6 bases from V and 1 from J, leaving 22 bases between them. This CDR3 region has 18 residues. Here the CDR3 DNA reads TGTGCCAGCAGGCTTAGACGGTTCGGGGGTGTATCCTACAATGAGCAGTTCTTC. It is translated as CASRLRRFGGVSYNEQFF.

This clone was seen only a few times. The chain uses TRBV6-1 and TRBJ1-2; no definite D call. Germline V gene data show CDR1 as MNHNS and CDR2 as SASEGT. This CDR3 spans 12 amino acids. With 1 base removed from V and 5 bases from J, the gap between germline ends came to 5 bases. CDR3 coding DNA: TGTGCCAGCAGTGAAGGCACTTATGGCTACACCTTC. Amino acids: CASSEGTYGYTF.

V and J are TRBV28 and TRBJ1-2, with a possible D match to TRBD1 (5 bases). Trimming pared 5 bases from V and 7 bases from J, leaving 14 bases between. Germline V gene lookup returns CDR1 MDHEN and CDR2 SYDVKM. The CDR3 covers 13 residues. CDR3 loop: CASSQQGLGGYTF. CDR3 DNA sequence: TGTGCCAGCAGTCAGCAGGGTCTAGGTGGCTACACCTTC.

The count of this clone is one. The rearrangement links TRBV15 to TRBJ2-7, with a possible D match to TRBD2 (6 bases). The germline gives CDR1 LNHNV, CDR2 YYDKDF (reference sequence). V lost 3 bases to trimming and J lost 2 bases, with 17 bases between them. This CDR3 has 16 residues. CDR3 coding DNA: TGTGCCACCAGCAGGGCCGGGACTGTCGGTACCTACGAGCAGTACTTC. Translated: CATSRAGTVGTYEQYF.

The rearrangement joins TRBV7-2 to TRBJ2-1, with 9 positions matching TRBD2. This CDR3 is 14 amino acids long. Germline V CDR1 and CDR2: SGHTA, FQGNSA. With V trimmed by 1 base and J by 13 bases, 8 bases remained unmatched. In nucleotides, the CDR3 is TGTGCCAGCAGCTTAGTCCCAGCGGGGGGTGCCCAGTTCTTC. Translation: CASSLVPAGGAQFF.

The V gene is TRBV28, the J gene TRBJ2-3, with TRBD2 matching 9 bases. Germline V gives CDR1 MDHEN, CDR2 SYDVKM. The CDR3 extends over 17 amino acids. With V trimmed by 5 bases and J by 2 bases, 11 bases remained unmatched. The CDR3 DNA sequence: TGTGCCAGCAGTCCCGGGGCTAGCGGGGTACACACAGATACGCAGTATTTT. It translates to CASSPGASGVHTDTQYF.

This clone occurred a few times. The rearrangement uses TRBV7-9 and TRBJ1-1; no firm D call. Trimming took off 2 bases at V and 4 bases at J, with 8 bases between the two ends. This CDR3 has 13 amino acids. Germline CDR1 reads SEHNR; CDR2 reads FQNEAQ (reference sequence). CDR3: CASSLTGPTEAFF. In nucleotides, the CDR3 is TGTGCCAGCAGCTTAACGGGTCCCACTGAAGCTTTCTTT.

This clone was picked up a small number of times. The chain recombines TRBV6-5 with TRBJ2-7; 9 bases fit TRBD2. The CDR3 has 16 residues. Germline trimming cut 2 bases from V and 2 bases from J; bases unmatched to any gene: 7. The germline V gene encodes CDR1 MNHEY and CDR2 SVGAGI. CDR3 protein: CASSYGAAGGTYEQYF. The CDR3 DNA follows: TGTGCCAGCAGTTACGGAGCAGCGGGGGGCACCTACGAGCAGTACTTC.